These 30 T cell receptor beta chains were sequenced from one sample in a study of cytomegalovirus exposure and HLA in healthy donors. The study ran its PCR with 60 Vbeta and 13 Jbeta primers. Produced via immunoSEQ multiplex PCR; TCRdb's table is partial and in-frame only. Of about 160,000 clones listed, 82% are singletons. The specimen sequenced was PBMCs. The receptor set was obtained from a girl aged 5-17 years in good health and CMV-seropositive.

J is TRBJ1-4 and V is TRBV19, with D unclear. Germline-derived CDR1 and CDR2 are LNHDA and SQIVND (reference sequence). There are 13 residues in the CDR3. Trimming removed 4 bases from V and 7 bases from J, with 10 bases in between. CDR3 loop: CASSKRPGEKLFF. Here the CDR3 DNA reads TGTGCCAGTAGTAAGCGACCTGGTGAAAAACTGTTTTTT.

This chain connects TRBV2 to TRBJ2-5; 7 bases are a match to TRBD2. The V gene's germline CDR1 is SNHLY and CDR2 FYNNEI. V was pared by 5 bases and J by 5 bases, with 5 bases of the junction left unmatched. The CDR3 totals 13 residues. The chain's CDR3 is CASSRLAGETQYF. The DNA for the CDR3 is TGTGCCAGCAGTAGACTAGCCGGGGAGACCCAGTACTTC.

The CDR3 DNA reads as TGTGCCAGCAGTGAAAACGTCAGGGGGCCCTGGTACGAGCAGTACTTC. Translating gives CASSENVRGPWYEQYF. The V and J genes are TRBV25-1 and TRBJ2-7; the match to TRBD1 covers 8 bases. The CDR3 has 16 residues. CDR1 and CDR2 from the germline V gene are MGHDK and SYGVNS. After removal of 2 bases from V and 4 bases from J, the junction contained 10 bases not matched to a gene.

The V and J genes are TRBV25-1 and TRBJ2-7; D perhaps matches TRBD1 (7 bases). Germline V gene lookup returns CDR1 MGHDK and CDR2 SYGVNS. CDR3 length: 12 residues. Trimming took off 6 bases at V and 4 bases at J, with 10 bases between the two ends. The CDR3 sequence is CASRAGGYEQYF. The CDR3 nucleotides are TGTGCCAGCAGAGCAGGGGGGTACGAGCAGTACTTC.

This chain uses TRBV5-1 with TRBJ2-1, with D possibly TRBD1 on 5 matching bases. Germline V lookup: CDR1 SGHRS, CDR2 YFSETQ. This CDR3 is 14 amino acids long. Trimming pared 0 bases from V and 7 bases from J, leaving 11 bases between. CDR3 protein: CASSLGQPRNEQFF. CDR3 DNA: TGCGCCAGCAGCTTGGGACAGCCGAGGAATGAGCAGTTCTTC. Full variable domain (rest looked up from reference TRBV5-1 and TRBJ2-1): KAGVTQTPRYLIKTRGQQVTLSCSPISGHRSVSWYQQTPGQGLQFLFEYFSETQRNKGNFPGRFSGRQFSNSRSEMNVSTLELGDSALYLCASSLGQPRNEQFFGPGTRLTVL.

This chain's CDR3 is CSARSEVTEAFF. CDR3 sequence (DNA): TGCAGCGCCCGTTCTGAGGTCACTGAAGCTTTCTTT. V gene TRBV29-1 combines with J gene TRBJ1-1; D uncertain. V lost 7 bases and J lost 4, with 13 bases in between. Germline assignment: CDR1 SQVTM and CDR2 ANQGSEA. This CDR3 is 12 amino acids long. The variable domain in full, with the rest retrieved from reference TRBV29-1 and TRBJ1-1, is SAVISQKPSRDICQRGTSLTIQCQVDSQVTMMFWYRQQPGQSLTLIATANQGSEATYESGFVIDKFPISRPNLTFSTLTVSNMSPEDSSIYLCSARSEVTEAFFGQGTRLTVV.

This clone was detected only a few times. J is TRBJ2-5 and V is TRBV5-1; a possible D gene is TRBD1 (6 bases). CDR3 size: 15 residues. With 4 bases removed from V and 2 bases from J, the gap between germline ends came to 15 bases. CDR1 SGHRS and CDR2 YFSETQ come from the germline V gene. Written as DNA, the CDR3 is TGCGCCAGCAGCCTCGGGACACACATTCAAGAGACCCAGTACTTC. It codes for CASSLGTHIQETQYF.

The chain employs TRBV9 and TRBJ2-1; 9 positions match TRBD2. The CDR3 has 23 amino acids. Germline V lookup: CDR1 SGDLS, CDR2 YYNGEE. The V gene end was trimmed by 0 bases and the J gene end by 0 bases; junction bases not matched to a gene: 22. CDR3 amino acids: CASSVDTVGRASGAGGSYNEQFF. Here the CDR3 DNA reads TGTGCCAGCAGCGTAGATACTGTGGGTAGGGCTAGCGGGGCGGGGGGCTCCTACAATGAGCAGTTCTTC.

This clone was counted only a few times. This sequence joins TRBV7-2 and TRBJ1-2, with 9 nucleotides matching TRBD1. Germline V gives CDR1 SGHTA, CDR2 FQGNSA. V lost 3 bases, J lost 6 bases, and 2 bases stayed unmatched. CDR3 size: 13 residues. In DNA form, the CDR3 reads TGTGCCAGCAGCTTTGGGACAGGGAATGGCTACACCTTC. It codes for CASSFGTGNGYTF. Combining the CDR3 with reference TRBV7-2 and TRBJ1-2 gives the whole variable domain GAGVSQSPSNKVTEKGKDVELRCDPISGHTALYWYRQSLGQGLEFLIYFQGNSAPDKSGLPSDRFSAERTGGSVSTLTIQRTQQEDSAVYLCASSFGTGNGYTFGSGTRLTVV.

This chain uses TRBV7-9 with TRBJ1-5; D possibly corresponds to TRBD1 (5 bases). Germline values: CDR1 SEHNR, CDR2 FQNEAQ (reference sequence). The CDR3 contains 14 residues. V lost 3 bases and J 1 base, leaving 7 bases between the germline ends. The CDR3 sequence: CASSLDTSNQPQHF. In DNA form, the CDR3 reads TGTGCCAGCAGCTTGGACACAAGCAATCAGCCCCAGCATTTT.

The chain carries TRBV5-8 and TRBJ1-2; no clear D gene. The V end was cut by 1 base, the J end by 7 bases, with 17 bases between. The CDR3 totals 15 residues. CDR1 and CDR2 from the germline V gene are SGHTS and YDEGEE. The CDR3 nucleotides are TGTGCCAGCAGCTTGTGGTTTAGGGAGGGCAGTGGCTACACCTTC. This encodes CASSLWFREGSGYTF.

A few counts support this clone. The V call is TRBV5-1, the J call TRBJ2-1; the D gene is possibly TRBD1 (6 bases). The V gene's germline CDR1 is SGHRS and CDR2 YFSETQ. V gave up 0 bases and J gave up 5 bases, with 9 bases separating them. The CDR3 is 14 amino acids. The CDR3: CASSLAGAHNEQFF. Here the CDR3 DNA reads TGCGCCAGCAGCTTGGCAGGGGCCCACAATGAGCAGTTCTTC.

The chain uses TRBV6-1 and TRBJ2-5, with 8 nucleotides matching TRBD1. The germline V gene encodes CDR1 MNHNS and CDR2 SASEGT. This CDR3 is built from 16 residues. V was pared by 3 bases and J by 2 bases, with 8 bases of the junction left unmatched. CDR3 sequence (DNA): TGTGCCAGCAGTGAGGGCAGGGGGCGGCGGCAAGAGACCCAGTACTTC. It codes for CASSEGRGRRQETQYF.

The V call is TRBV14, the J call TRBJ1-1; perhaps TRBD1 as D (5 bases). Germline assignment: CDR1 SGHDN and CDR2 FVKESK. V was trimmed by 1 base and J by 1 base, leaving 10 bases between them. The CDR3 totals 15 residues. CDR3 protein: CASSQAQDGNTEAFF. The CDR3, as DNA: TGTGCCAGCAGCCAAGCACAGGACGGGAACACTGAAGCTTTCTTT.

Here the CDR3 reads CSVGGQGLPYEQYF. CDR3 sequence (DNA): TGCAGCGTTGGCGGACAGGGTCTACCCTACGAGCAGTACTTC. The chain recombines TRBV29-1 with TRBJ2-7; TRBD1 aligns across 8 bases. The germline V gene has CDR1 SQVTM and CDR2 ANQGSEA. The CDR3 has 14 residues. Germline trimming cut 4 bases from V and 2 bases from J; bases unmatched to any gene: 7.

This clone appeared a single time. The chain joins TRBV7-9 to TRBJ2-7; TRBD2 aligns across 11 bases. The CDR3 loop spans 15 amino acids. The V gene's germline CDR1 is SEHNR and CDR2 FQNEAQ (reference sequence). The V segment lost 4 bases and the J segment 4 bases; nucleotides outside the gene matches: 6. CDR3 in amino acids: CASSSTSGSAYEQYF. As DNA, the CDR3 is TGTGCCAGCAGCTCCACTAGCGGGAGTGCTTACGAGCAGTACTTC. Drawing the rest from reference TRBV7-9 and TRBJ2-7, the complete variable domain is DTGVSQNPRHKITKRGQNVTFRCDPISEHNRLYWYRQTLGQGPEFLTYFQNEAQLEKSRLLSDRFSAERPKGSFSTLEIQRTEQGDSAMYLCASSSTSGSAYEQYFGPGTRLTVT.

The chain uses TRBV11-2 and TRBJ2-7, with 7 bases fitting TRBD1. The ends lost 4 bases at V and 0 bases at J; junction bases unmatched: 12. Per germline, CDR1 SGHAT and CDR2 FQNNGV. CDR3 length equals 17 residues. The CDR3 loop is CASSSEMDRFVSYEQYF. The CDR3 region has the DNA TGTGCCAGCAGCTCCGAGATGGACAGGTTTGTCTCCTACGAGCAGTACTTC.

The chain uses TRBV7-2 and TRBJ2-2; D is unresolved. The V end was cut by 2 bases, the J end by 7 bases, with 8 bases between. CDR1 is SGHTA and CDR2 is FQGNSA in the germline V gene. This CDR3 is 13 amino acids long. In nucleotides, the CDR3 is TGTGCCAGCAGCTTACTGAGAAGCGGGGAGCTGTTTTTT. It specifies CASSLLRSGELFF.

The CDR3: CASRPPRSSGANVLTF. The CDR3, as DNA: TGTGCCAGCAGACCTCCGCGAAGCTCTGGGGCCAACGTCCTGACTTTC. The chain employs TRBV7-9 and TRBJ2-6; D remains ambiguous. Germline assignment: CDR1 SEHNR and CDR2 FQNEAQ (reference sequence). The CDR3 is 16 residues long. V lost 6 bases and J 0 bases, leaving 12 bases between the germline ends.

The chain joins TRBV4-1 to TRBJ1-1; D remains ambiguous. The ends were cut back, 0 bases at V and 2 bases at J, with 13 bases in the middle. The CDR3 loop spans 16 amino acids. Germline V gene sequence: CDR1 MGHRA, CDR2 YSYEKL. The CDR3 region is CASSQDLHSENTEAFF. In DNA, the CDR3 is TGCGCCAGCAGCCAAGATCTCCACTCTGAAAACACTGAAGCTTTCTTT.

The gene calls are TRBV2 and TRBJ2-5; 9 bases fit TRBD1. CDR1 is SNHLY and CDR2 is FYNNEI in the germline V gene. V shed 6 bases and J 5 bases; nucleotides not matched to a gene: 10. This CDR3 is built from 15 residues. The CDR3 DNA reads TGTGCCAGCAGCGCTCCACAGGGGGCGGTGGAGACCCAGTACTTC. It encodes CASSAPQGAVETQYF.

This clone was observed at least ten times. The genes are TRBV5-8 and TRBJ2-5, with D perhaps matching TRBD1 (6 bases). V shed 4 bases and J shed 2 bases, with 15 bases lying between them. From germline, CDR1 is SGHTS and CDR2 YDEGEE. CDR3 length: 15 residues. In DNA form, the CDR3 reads TGTGCCAGCAGCACCGGACAGTCGACTCAAGAGACCCAGTACTTC. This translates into CASSTGQSTQETQYF.

CDR3 region: CASDYRGMNTEAFF. DNA of the CDR3: TGTGCCAGCGATTACAGGGGGATGAACACTGAAGCTTTCTTT. The chain couples TRBV6-1 to TRBJ1-1; 8 nucleotides agree with TRBD1. Losses at the gene ends were 8 bases for V and 0 bases for J; bases not matched to a gene: 5. The CDR3 extends over 14 amino acids. Germline CDR1 and CDR2: MNHNS and SASEGT.

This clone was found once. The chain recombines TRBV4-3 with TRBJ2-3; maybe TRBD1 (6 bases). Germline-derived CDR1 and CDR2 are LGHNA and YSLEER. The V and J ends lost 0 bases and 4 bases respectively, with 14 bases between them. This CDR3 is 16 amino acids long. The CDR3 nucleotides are TGCGCCAGCAGCCAAGATTTTGCCAGGGGTGCAGATACGCAGTATTTT. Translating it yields CASSQDFARGADTQYF.

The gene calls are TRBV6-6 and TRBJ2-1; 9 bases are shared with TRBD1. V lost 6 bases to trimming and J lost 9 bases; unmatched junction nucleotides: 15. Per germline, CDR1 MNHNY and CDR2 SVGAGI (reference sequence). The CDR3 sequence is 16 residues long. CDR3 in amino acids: CASSPTDRGVGGEQFF. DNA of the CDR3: TGTGCCAGCAGCCCTACGGACAGGGGAGTTGGTGGTGAGCAGTTCTTC.

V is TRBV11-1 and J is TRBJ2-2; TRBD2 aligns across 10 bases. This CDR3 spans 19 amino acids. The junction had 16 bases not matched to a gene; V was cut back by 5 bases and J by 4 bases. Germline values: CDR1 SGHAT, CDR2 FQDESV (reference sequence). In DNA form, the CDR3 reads TGTGCCAGCAGCACGCCCGTCCGGGAGCGGGGGGGTTTCACCGGGGAGCTGTTTTTT. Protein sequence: CASSTPVRERGGFTGELFF.

The CDR3: CASSSDLSGTNSYEQYF. For the CDR3, the DNA is TGTGCCAGCAGCTCCGACCTTAGCGGGACCAATTCCTACGAGCAGTACTTC. The gene calls are TRBV5-6 and TRBJ2-7; TRBD2 matches 8 bases. Unmatched junction bases numbered 12, after V lost 3 bases and J lost 1 base. CDR1 and CDR2 from the germline V gene are SGHDT and YYEEEE. This CDR3 contains 17 residues.

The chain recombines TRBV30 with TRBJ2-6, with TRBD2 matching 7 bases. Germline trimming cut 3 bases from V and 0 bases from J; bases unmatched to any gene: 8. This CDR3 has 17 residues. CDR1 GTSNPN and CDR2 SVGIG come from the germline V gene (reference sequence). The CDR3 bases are TGTGCCTGGAGGGGAGGGGCCATAAGCTCTGGGGCCAACGTCCTGACTTTC. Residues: CAWRGGAISSGANVLTF.

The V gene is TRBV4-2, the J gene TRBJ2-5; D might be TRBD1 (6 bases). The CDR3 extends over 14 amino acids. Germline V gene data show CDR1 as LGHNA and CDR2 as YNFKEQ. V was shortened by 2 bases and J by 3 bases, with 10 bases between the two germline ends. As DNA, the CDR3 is TGTGCCAGCAGCCAATTGACAGGAAAAGAGACCCAGTACTTC. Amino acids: CASSQLTGKETQYF.

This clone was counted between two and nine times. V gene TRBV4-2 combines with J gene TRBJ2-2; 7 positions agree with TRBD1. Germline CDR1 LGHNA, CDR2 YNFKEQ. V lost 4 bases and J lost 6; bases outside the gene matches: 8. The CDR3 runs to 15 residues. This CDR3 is CASSLRQGWSGELFF. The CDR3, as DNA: TGTGCCAGCAGCCTCAGACAGGGTTGGTCCGGGGAGCTGTTTTTT.